The 10 T cell receptor beta chains below all came from one sample that was sequenced in a study of vaccination effects on CD4 cells after COVID-19. Antigens of these TCRs are unknown. Within the ViraFEST assay, antigen-specific CD4+ T cells underwent expansion with viral peptide pools prior to sequencing. Following culture for nine to ten days, CD4+ T cells were isolated. The infection with SARS-CoV-2 (confirmed by PCR) occurred in this person between March and December 2020. Here immunoSEQ multiplex PCR was the method, and the copy in TCRdb shows in-frame clones only, minus some. Of around 25,000 clones listed, 77% are singletons. The material was CD4+ T cells from PBMCs cultured with HCoV-NL63 spike peptides, obtained before COVID-19 vaccination. The receptor set was obtained from a human donor who had a prior SARS-CoV-2 infection.

The chain is built from TRBV7-8 and TRBJ2-3; D possibly corresponds to TRBD2 (6 bases). Germline V gene data show CDR1 as SGHVS and CDR2 as FQNEAQ. The length of the CDR3 is 14 residues. Trimming removed 5 bases at V and 0 bases at J, with 9 bases between. The CDR3 nucleotides read TGTGCCAGCAGCGCCGGGACTAGCACAGATACGCAGTATTTT. Amino acids: CASSAGTSTDTQYF.

V is TRBV5-1 and J is TRBJ2-3, with 8 bases fitting TRBD2. Germline V gene sequence: CDR1 SGHRS, CDR2 YFSETQ. The CDR3 sequence is 18 residues long. V gave up 0 bases and J gave up 0 bases; unmatched junction bases: 9. The CDR3 bases are TGCGCCAGCAGCTTGGCGGGTCGGGCTAGCGGGAGCACAGATACGCAGTATTTT. It encodes CASSLAGRASGSTDTQYF.

The chain links TRBV12-5 to TRBJ1-2; the D is unclear. V lost 7 bases and J 0 bases, leaving 15 bases between the germline ends. Germline V CDR1 and CDR2: LGHNT, FRNRAP. The CDR3 is 15 residues long. The CDR3 region is CASALSGRANYGYTF. DNA for the CDR3: TGTGCTAGTGCCCTTTCGGGGAGGGCTAACTATGGCTACACCTTC.

The CDR3 DNA is TGTGCCACCAGCGATGAGGACCCCAGGAGGTCCACAGATACGCAGTATTTT. This sequence encodes CATSDEDPRRSTDTQYF. The genes are TRBV24-1 and TRBJ2-3, with D possibly matching TRBD2 (5 bases). V was trimmed by 7 bases and J by 2 bases, leaving 21 bases between them. Germline CDR1 and CDR2: KGHDR and SFDVKD. This CDR3 spans 17 amino acids.

V usage is TRBV20-1 and J usage is TRBJ1-1, with D possibly matching TRBD1 (6 bases). This CDR3 spans 12 amino acids. The V and J ends lost 3 bases and 3 bases respectively, with 8 bases between them. Germline V gene lookup returns CDR1 DFQATT and CDR2 SNEGSKA (reference sequence). The CDR3 DNA follows: TGCAGTGCTAGTAAGGGGGACACTGAAGCTTTCTTT. Encoded protein: CSASKGDTEAFF.

V is TRBV20-1 and J is TRBJ2-7, with 9 bases lining up with TRBD2. Germline CDR1 is DFQATT and CDR2 is SNEGSKA (reference sequence). This CDR3 comprises 15 residues. Trimming removed 3 bases from V and 5 bases from J; junction bases left unmatched: 11. DNA of the CDR3: TGCAGTGCTAGTGGTCCTAGCGGGGACTCTAACGAGCAGTACTTC. Amino acids: CSASGPSGDSNEQYF.

The chain recombines TRBV2 with TRBJ2-5; 16 positions agree with TRBD2. The CDR3 covers 17 residues. Germline V gene sequence: CDR1 SNHLY, CDR2 FYNNEI. V dropped 4 bases and J dropped 5; count of bases not matched to a gene: 7. The CDR3 nucleotides read TGTGCCAGCAGTGTTTCGGGACTAGCGGGAGGGACGGAGACCCAGTACTTC. It translates to CASSVSGLAGGTETQYF.

The chain is built from TRBV2 and TRBJ1-2; 8 nucleotides agree with TRBD1. Germline lookup yields CDR1 SNHLY and CDR2 FYNNEI. The trim removed 1 base at V and 8 bases at J, leaving 6 bases unmatched. This CDR3 has 14 amino acids. The CDR3, as DNA: TGTGCCAGCAGTGAAGGGTACAGGGGGTCGGGCTACACCTTC. Translated, it gives CASSEGYRGSGYTF.

Written as DNA, the CDR3 is TGTGCCAGCAGCTTGTTTAGTCCAGGGGTAGACGAGCAGTACTTC. Protein sequence: CASSLFSPGVDEQYF. The rearrangement links TRBV5-8 to TRBJ2-7; possible D gene TRBD1, 6 bases. Trimming pared 1 base from V and 5 bases from J, leaving 16 bases between. In germline, CDR1 is SGHTS, CDR2 YDEGEE. The CDR3 contains 15 residues.

This clone was seen only once. The genes are TRBV18 and TRBJ1-4; 8 bases fit TRBD1. V shed 6 bases and J 14 bases; nucleotides not matched to a gene: 14. CDR1 and CDR2 from the germline V gene are KGHSH and LQKENI. CDR3 length: 14 amino acids. The DNA of the CDR3 is TGTGCCAGCTCCCTTGACAGGGGCGTCGATACGCTGTTTTTT. Translation gives CASSLDRGVDTLFF.